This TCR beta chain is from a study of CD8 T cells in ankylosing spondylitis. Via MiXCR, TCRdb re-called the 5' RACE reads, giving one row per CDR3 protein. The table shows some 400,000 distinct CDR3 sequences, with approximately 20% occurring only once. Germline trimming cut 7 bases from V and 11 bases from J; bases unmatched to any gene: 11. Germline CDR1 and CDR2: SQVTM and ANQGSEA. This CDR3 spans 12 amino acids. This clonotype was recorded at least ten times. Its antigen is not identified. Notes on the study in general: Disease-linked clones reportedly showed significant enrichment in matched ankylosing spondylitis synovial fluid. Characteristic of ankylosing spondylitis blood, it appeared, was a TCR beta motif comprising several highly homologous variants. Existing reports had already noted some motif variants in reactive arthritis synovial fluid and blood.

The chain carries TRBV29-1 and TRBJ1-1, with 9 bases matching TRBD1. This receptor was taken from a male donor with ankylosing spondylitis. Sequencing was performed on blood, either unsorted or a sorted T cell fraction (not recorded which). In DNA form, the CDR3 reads TGCAGCGCCCAGACAGGGGGGGCTTTGGCTTTCTTT. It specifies CSAQTGGALAFF.